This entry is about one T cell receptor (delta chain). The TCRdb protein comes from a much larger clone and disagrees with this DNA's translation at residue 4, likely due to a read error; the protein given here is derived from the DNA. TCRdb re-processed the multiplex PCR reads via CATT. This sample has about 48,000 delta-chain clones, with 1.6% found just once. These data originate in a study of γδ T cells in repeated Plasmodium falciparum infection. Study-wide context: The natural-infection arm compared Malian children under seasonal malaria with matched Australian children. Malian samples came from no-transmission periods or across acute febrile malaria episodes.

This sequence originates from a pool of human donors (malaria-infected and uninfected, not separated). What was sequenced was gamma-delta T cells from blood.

The CDR3 is CALEEQPVLTFLHVLVDWYTDKLIF. The CDR3 coding sequence is TGTGCTCTTGAGGAACAACCTGTACTAACTTTCCTACACGTACTGGTTGATTGGTACACCGATAAACTCATCTTT. This chain joins TRDV1 and TRDJ1; 7 bases match TRDD2. The J gene, left out of TCRdb, was set here by checking the DNA against germline. CDR1 and CDR2 from the germline V gene are TSWWSYY and QGS. This CDR3 is built from 25 residues.